The TCR beta chain described here comes from a study of T cells in women clearing cervical HPV infection. Germline V gene data show CDR1 as SNHLY and CDR2 as FYNNEI. The CDR3 contains 13 residues. After removal of 6 bases from V and 3 bases from J, the junction contained 3 bases not matched to a gene. On this clone itself: The read finishes 3 residues shy of the CDR3 end, and the germline J gene is used to complete it.

Clones were sequenced by immunoSEQ multiplex PCR, and TCRdb holds only the in-frame ones, with some missing. The sample's table shows 25,000 to 35,000 clones. The receptor's source is a woman between 18 and 70 years old with a cervical HPV16 infection that either progressed to CIN3+ or cleared (not recorded which). The sequenced sample was blood buffy coat. The chain employs TRBV2 and TRBJ2-7; 9 bases agree with TRBD1. CDR3 region: CASSPDRGYEQYF. The CDR3 bases that were read are TGTGCCAGCAGCCCGGACAGGGGCTACGAG.